Listed here are 29 T cell receptor beta chains from one sample, sequenced in a study of CD8 T cells in Susac syndrome. With random hexamers, roughly 0.5 to 1 ug RNA was reverse transcribed. MiXCR was run by TCRdb on the immunoSEQ multiplex PCR reads, yielding one entry per CDR3 protein. Of about 210,000 distinct CDR3 sequences in the sample, around 93% were seen once. Sequenced: CD4+ T cells from PBMCs. All receptors derive from a human donor with multiple sclerosis.

CDR3 DNA: TGTGCCAGCTCACCACTTGAGGATGGCTACACCTTC. Translation: CASSPLEDGYTF. The chain carries TRBV18 and TRBJ1-2; D not resolved. This CDR3 is 12 amino acids long. V shed 1 base and J shed 6 bases, with 6 bases lying between them. CDR1 KGHSH and CDR2 LQKENI come from the germline V gene.

This rearrangement joins TRBV10-3 to TRBJ2-7, with D possibly TRBD2 on 5 matching bases. CDR1 is ENHRY and CDR2 is SYGVKD in the germline V gene. V gave up 7 bases and J gave up 1 base, with 8 bases separating them. This CDR3 is 12 amino acids long. CDR3: CAITTGSYEQYF. The CDR3 nucleotides are TGTGCCATCACGACGGGGTCCTACGAGCAGTACTTC.

The chain combines TRBV14 with TRBJ2-2; D is ambiguous. Germline V lookup: CDR1 SGHDN, CDR2 FVKESK. The ends were cut back, 2 bases at V and 4 bases at J, with 8 bases in the middle. This CDR3 has 14 amino acids. CDR3 region: CASSQSYVTGELFF. In nucleotides, the CDR3 is TGTGCCAGCAGCCAAAGCTACGTCACCGGGGAGCTGTTTTTT. Together with reference TRBV14 and TRBJ2-2, the CDR3 gives the full variable domain: EAGVTQFPSHSVIEKGQTVTLRCDPISGHDNLYWYRRVMGKEIKFLLHFVKESKQDESGMPNNRFLAERTGGTYSTLKVQPAELEDSGVYFCASSQSYVTGELFFGEGSRLTVL.

J is TRBJ1-5 and V is TRBV12-3 or TRBV12-4, with D maybe TRBD1 (5 bases). V was shortened by 5 bases and J by 9 bases, with 11 bases between the two germline ends. CDR3 length: 12 residues. The CDR3 loop reads CASSPGHGPQHF. The CDR3 nucleotides read TGTGCCAGCAGTCCCGGACACGGGCCCCAGCATTTT.

The CDR3: CSARSSGVRDTQYF. In DNA, the CDR3 is TGCAGTGCTAGATCCAGCGGAGTCAGGGATACGCAGTATTTT. This rearrangement joins TRBV20-1 to TRBJ2-3, with a weak D call TRBD2 (5 bases). From germline, CDR1 is DFQATT and CDR2 SNEGSKA (reference sequence). This CDR3 has 14 residues. Trimming stripped 2 bases from V and 6 bases from J, with 15 bases between.

This clonotype was counted a single time. The V call is TRBV3-1, the J call TRBJ2-6, with 7 positions matching TRBD1. Germline assignment: CDR1 LGHDT and CDR2 YNNKEL (reference sequence). V was pared by 6 bases and J by 2 bases, with 13 bases of the junction left unmatched. The CDR3 spans 18 residues. CDR3 in DNA: TGTGCCAGCAGAAACCTCGACAGGGCCGGGACTGGGGCCAACGTCCTGACTTTC. This translates into CASRNLDRAGTGANVLTF.

V and J are TRBV3-1 and TRBJ2-5; D uncertain. This CDR3 is 13 amino acids long. CDR1 and CDR2 (germline): LGHDT, YNNKEL (reference sequence). V lost 5 bases and J 1 base, leaving 8 bases between the germline ends. The CDR3, as DNA: TGTGCCAGCAGCAGGGCAGGCCAAGAGACCCAGTACTTC. Its protein is CASSRAGQETQYF.

V gene TRBV14 combines with J gene TRBJ2-7; a weak D match, TRBD2 (7 bases). The CDR3 is 16 amino acids. CDR1 SGHDN and CDR2 FVKESK come from the germline V gene. The germline V and J ends were trimmed by 0 bases and 1 base, with 13 bases remaining between them. The CDR3 is CASSQDFGGPSYEQYF. In nucleotides, the CDR3 is TGTGCCAGCAGCCAAGACTTCGGGGGGCCTTCCTACGAGCAGTACTTC.

The chain uses TRBV29-1 and TRBJ2-7, with 8 bases lining up with TRBD1. Germline CDR1 is SQVTM and CDR2 is ANQGSEA. The CDR3 sequence is 12 residues long. Unmatched junction bases numbered 6, after V lost 6 bases and J lost 5 bases. The CDR3: CSVGQGANEQYF. CDR3 nucleotides: TGCAGCGTGGGGCAGGGGGCCAACGAGCAGTACTTC.

V usage is TRBV5-1 and J usage is TRBJ2-1; TRBD2 might be the D (6 bases). This CDR3 region has 15 residues. The V gene's germline CDR1 is SGHRS and CDR2 YFSETQ. Trimming stripped 1 base from V and 3 bases from J, with 11 bases between. CDR3 amino acids: CASSLTGTHYNEQFF. CDR3 in DNA: TGCGCCAGCAGCTTGACGGGGACTCACTACAATGAGCAGTTCTTC.

The chain employs TRBV29-1 and TRBJ1-1, with no clear D. V gave up 7 bases and J gave up 1 base, with 4 bases separating them. The CDR3 consists of 10 residues. Germline CDR1 is SQVTM and CDR2 is ANQGSEA. In nucleotides, the CDR3 is TGCAGCGCATGGAACACTGAAGCTTTCTTT. Its protein is CSAWNTEAFF. Combining the CDR3 with reference TRBV29-1 and TRBJ1-1 gives the whole variable domain SAVISQKPSRDICQRGTSLTIQCQVDSQVTMMFWYRQQPGQSLTLIATANQGSEATYESGFVIDKFPISRPNLTFSTLTVSNMSPEDSSIYLCSAWNTEAFFGQGTRLTVV.

This chain's CDR3 is CAVGEQANYGYTF. In DNA, the CDR3 is TGTGCCGTGGGGGAGCAAGCTAACTATGGCTACACCTTC. The V call is TRBV19, the J call TRBJ1-2, with D tentatively TRBD1 (5 bases). CDR1 and CDR2 (germline): LNHDA, SQIVND (reference sequence). Trimming pared 11 bases from V and 0 bases from J, leaving 13 bases between. The CDR3 totals 13 residues. Full variable domain (remainder filled in from reference TRBV19 and TRBJ1-2): DGGITQSPKYLFRKEGQNVTLSCEQNLNHDAMYWYRQDPGQGLRLIYYSQIVNDFQKGDIAEGYSVSREKKESFPLTVTSAQKNPTAFYLCAVGEQANYGYTFGSGTRLTVV.

The chain recombines TRBV7-2 with TRBJ1-4; TRBD1 aligns across 8 bases. This CDR3 spans 14 amino acids. The V gene's germline CDR1 is SGHTA and CDR2 FQGNSA. V trimming: 2 bases; J trimming: 8 bases; junction bases outside the gene matches: 4. This chain's CDR3 is CASSLSGGEEKLFF. The CDR3 DNA reads TGTGCCAGCAGCTTATCAGGGGGCGAGGAAAAACTGTTTTTT.

This clonotype is a singleton in its sample. The rearrangement joins TRBV12-3 or TRBV12-4 to TRBJ1-2; possible D gene TRBD1, 5 bases. CDR3 length: 12 residues. Trimming took off 3 bases at V and 7 bases at J, with 9 bases between the two ends. CDR3 DNA: TGTGCCAGCAGTTTTCCGGGGGTTGGCTACACCTTC. It translates to CASSFPGVGYTF.

The V and J genes are TRBV27 and TRBJ2-7; 9 bases agree with TRBD1. Germline assignment: CDR1 MNHEY and CDR2 SMNVEV (reference sequence). The J segment lost 4 bases and the V segment lost 2 bases, leaving 6 bases of the junction unmatched. This CDR3 is built from 15 residues. Here the CDR3 DNA reads TGTGCCAGCAGTTTAGACAGGGGGGTCTCGTACGAGCAGTACTTC. It encodes CASSLDRGVSYEQYF.

The chain has TRBV29-1 and TRBJ2-3; D is unclear. The CDR3 length is 13 residues. V was cut by 8 bases and J by 2 bases, with 14 bases left in between. Germline V gene lookup returns CDR1 SQVTM and CDR2 ANQGSEA. CDR3 in DNA: TGCAGCCCGACTGGGCCAACCACAGATACGCAGTATTTT. Its translation is CSPTGPTTDTQYF.

The chain combines TRBV7-9 with TRBJ2-5, with 11 bases lining up with TRBD2. V was clipped by 5 bases and J by 3 bases; unmatched bases: 5. The CDR3 is made up of 15 amino acids. Germline V CDR1 and CDR2: SEHNR, FQNEAQ (reference sequence). As DNA, the CDR3 is TGTGCCAGCAGCCGACTAGCGGGGAGGGAAGAGACCCAGTACTTC. Translated: CASSRLAGREETQYF. Looking up the rest from reference TRBV7-9 and TRBJ2-5 gives the full variable domain: DTGVSQNPRHKITKRGQNVTFRCDPISEHNRLYWYRQTLGQGPEFLTYFQNEAQLEKSRLLSDRFSAERPKGSFSTLEIQRTEQGDSAMYLCASSRLAGREETQYFGPGTRLLVL.

V and J are TRBV15 and TRBJ2-2; TRBD1 agrees at 9 bases. Trimming removed 2 bases from V and 4 bases from J; junction bases left unmatched: 5. The CDR3 length is 16 residues. Germline CDR1 reads LNHNV; CDR2 reads YYDKDF (reference sequence). The CDR3 is CATSRTGTGITGELFF. CDR3 DNA: TGTGCCACCAGCAGAACCGGGACAGGGATCACCGGGGAGCTGTTTTTT.

The V gene is TRBV20-1, the J gene TRBJ1-1, with D possibly being TRBD1 (5 bases). CDR1 and CDR2 (germline): DFQATT, SNEGSKA (reference sequence). The CDR3 has 15 amino acids. The V end lost 3 bases, the J end lost 2 bases, and 16 bases lay between the germline ends. CDR3 region: CSASGADLLNTEAFF. In DNA form, the CDR3 reads TGCAGTGCTAGTGGGGCGGACCTACTAAACACTGAAGCTTTCTTT.

The rearrangement uses TRBV27 and TRBJ1-2, with D tentatively TRBD1 (5 bases). Trimming took 5 bases from V and 8 from J, leaving 15 bases between them. The CDR3 runs 13 residues. Germline CDR1 is MNHEY and CDR2 is SMNVEV (reference sequence). The CDR3 sequence: CASSRDSVSGYTF. CDR3 in DNA: TGTGCCAGCAGTCGCGACAGCGTCTCGGGCTACACCTTC.

The rearrangement uses TRBV20-1 and TRBJ2-5; 10 bases are shared with TRBD1. In germline, CDR1 is DFQATT, CDR2 SNEGSKA (reference sequence). CDR3 length equals 16 residues. The trim removed 1 base at V and 6 bases at J, leaving 11 bases unmatched. The CDR3, as DNA: TGCAGTGCTAGAGGGACAGGGGGACCTACCCCGAAGACCCAGTACTTC. Its translation is CSARGTGGPTPKTQYF.

This clonotype was picked up one time. The chain uses TRBV2 and TRBJ1-1; a possible D gene is TRBD1 (5 bases). The V gene's germline CDR1 is SNHLY and CDR2 FYNNEI. The CDR3 consists of 13 residues. V dropped 6 bases and J dropped 4 bases, with 12 bases sitting between them. CDR3 in amino acids: CASSQQVGTEAFF. DNA of the CDR3: TGTGCCAGCAGCCAACAGGTGGGCACTGAAGCTTTCTTT.

The chain is built from TRBV29-1 and TRBJ1-2, with D unresolved. Trimming removed 1 base at V and 8 bases at J, with 14 bases between. CDR3 size: 13 residues. Per the germline V gene, CDR1 is SQVTM and CDR2 is ANQGSEA. The DNA for the CDR3 is TGCAGCGTTGAAGCCCCACAAGGCTGGGGCTACACCTTC. Amino acid sequence: CSVEAPQGWGYTF.

The chain combines TRBV29-1 with TRBJ1-1; D is uncertain. Trimming removed 3 bases at V and 3 bases at J, with 14 bases between. In germline, CDR1 is SQVTM, CDR2 ANQGSEA. CDR3 length equals 14 residues. The CDR3 DNA follows: TGCAGCGTTGATGGTCCAGAACTTTACACTGAAGCTTTCTTT. This sequence encodes CSVDGPELYTEAFF.

V and J are TRBV20-1 and TRBJ2-5, with D unclear. The V end lost 1 base, the J end lost 5 bases, and 8 bases lay between the germline ends. The length of the CDR3 is 12 residues. The germline CDR1 and CDR2 sequences are DFQATT and SNEGSKA (reference sequence). CDR3 residues: CSARVRFETQYF. The CDR3 DNA reads TGCAGTGCTAGAGTCAGATTTGAGACCCAGTACTTC.

The chain combines TRBV20-1 with TRBJ1-5, with TRBD1 matching over 9 bases. The V gene end was trimmed by 4 bases and the J gene end by 7 bases; junction bases not matched to a gene: 8. Germline CDR1 reads DFQATT; CDR2 reads SNEGSKA (reference sequence). The CDR3 extends over 14 amino acids. The CDR3 DNA follows: TGCAGTGCTACTACCGGGACAGGGATGCAGCCCCAGCATTTT. Protein: CSATTGTGMQPQHF.

The chain combines TRBV7-9 with TRBJ2-2, with D possibly TRBD2 on 6 matching bases. The CDR3 runs to 15 residues. V was clipped by 5 bases and J by 1 base, with 11 bases between them. Germline V gene sequence: CDR1 SEHNR, CDR2 FQNEAQ (reference sequence). The CDR3 DNA sequence: TGTGCCAGCAGCCCCCCGGGACTGAACACCGGGGAGCTGTTTTTT. Translation: CASSPPGLNTGELFF.

This clonotype was recorded only once. This chain connects TRBV7-9 to TRBJ1-6; 7 bases agree with TRBD1. CDR1 and CDR2 (germline): SEHNR, FQNEAQ (reference sequence). V trimming: 6 bases; J trimming: 6 bases; junction bases outside the gene matches: 5. CDR3 length: 14 residues. The CDR3 is CASRPQGINSPLHF. CDR3 sequence (DNA): TGTGCCAGCAGGCCACAGGGGATTAATTCACCCCTCCACTTT.

The chain is built from TRBV2 and TRBJ1-1, with D maybe TRBD1 (6 bases). V was clipped by 5 bases and J by 1 base, with 14 bases between them. CDR1 and CDR2 from the germline V gene are SNHLY and FYNNEI. The CDR3 has 15 residues. This CDR3 is CASSLQGLSNTEAFF. In DNA form, the CDR3 reads TGTGCCAGCAGTTTACAGGGCCTATCGAACACTGAAGCTTTCTTT.